This paragraph covers one T cell receptor beta chain sequence. The sample has other DNA sequences that encode this CDR3 too. The sample belongs to a study of blood T cell repertoires in COVID-19. The assay was immunoSEQ multiplex PCR, and TCRdb's table has in-frame clones only and misses some. This sample has 310,000 or so clones; 80% to 90% occur once, and the top ten carry more than 9%. CDR3 length: 12 residues. Trimming removed 5 bases at V and 3 bases at J, with 8 bases between. This sequence originates from a woman aged 18 to 35 who had recovered from COVID-19. Sequenced sample: PBMCs or T cells enriched from blood (not recorded which). The rearrangement uses TRBV12-3 or TRBV12-4 and TRBJ2-7; TRBD1 is a possible D gene (5 bases). In DNA, the CDR3 is TGTGCCAGCAGTCCCGACAGCTACGAGCAGTACTTC. Translated: CASSPDSYEQYF.